This TCR beta chain was recovered during a study of T cells in Graves' hyperthyroidism and ophthalmopathy. This clonotype has at least ten counts. V trimming: 5 bases; J trimming: 4 bases; junction bases outside the gene matches: 10. There are 15 residues in the CDR3. Germline assignment: CDR1 SGHAT and CDR2 FQNNGV. Authors of the study amplified TCR beta CDR3 regions from RNA transcripts. An initial round of RT-PCR targeting the TCR CDR3 relied on the HTBI primer set. TCRdb recomputed calls from the multiplex PCR reads with MiXCR, one row per CDR3 protein. The sample contains approximately 200,000 distinct CDR3 sequences, approximately 20% of which appear only once. The hyperthyroidism was newly diagnosed and had lasted under 2 months; the patients were aged 18 to 65. Uncontrolled infection, other autoimmune disease, pregnancy or lactation excluded patients. PBMCs came from roughly 10 ml fresh peripheral blood.

The sequenced material came from blood. The receptor's source is a man aged 40-49 years with Graves' hyperthyroidism. The V gene is TRBV11-2, the J gene TRBJ2-5, with 7 bases matching TRBD2. The CDR3 reads CASSPYSGGRETQYF. The DNA of the CDR3 is TGTGCCAGCAGCCCCTACTCCGGGGGGAGAGAGACCCAGTACTTC.